A single TCR beta chain is shown here with its context. The data belong to a study of cytomegalovirus exposure and HLA in healthy donors. With 6 bases clipped from V and 8 bases from J, the junction kept 9 bases outside the gene matches. The CDR3 contains 13 residues. CDR1 is SQVTM and CDR2 is ANQGSEA in the germline V gene. This PCR relied on a set of 60 Vbeta primers and 13 Jbeta primers. Only in-frame clones appear in the TCRdb table, and some are missing; sequencing was by immunoSEQ multiplex PCR. The table lists 160,000 or so clones, around 79% of them singletons. Sequencing used PBMCs. V gene TRBV29-1 combines with J gene TRBJ1-2; 10 positions match TRBD1. The TCR sequence derives from a man aged 40-49 years in good health and CMV-seronegative. Here the CDR3 DNA reads TGCAGCGTGGCCCCCGGACAGGGGGGAGGCTACACCTTC. Its translation: CSVAPGQGGGYTF. Full variable domain (rest looked up from reference TRBV29-1 and TRBJ1-2): SAVISQKPSRDICQRGTSLTIQCQVDSQVTMMFWYRQQPGQSLTLIATANQGSEATYESGFVIDKFPISRPNLTFSTLTVSNMSPEDSSIYLCSVAPGQGGGYTFGSGTRLTVV.